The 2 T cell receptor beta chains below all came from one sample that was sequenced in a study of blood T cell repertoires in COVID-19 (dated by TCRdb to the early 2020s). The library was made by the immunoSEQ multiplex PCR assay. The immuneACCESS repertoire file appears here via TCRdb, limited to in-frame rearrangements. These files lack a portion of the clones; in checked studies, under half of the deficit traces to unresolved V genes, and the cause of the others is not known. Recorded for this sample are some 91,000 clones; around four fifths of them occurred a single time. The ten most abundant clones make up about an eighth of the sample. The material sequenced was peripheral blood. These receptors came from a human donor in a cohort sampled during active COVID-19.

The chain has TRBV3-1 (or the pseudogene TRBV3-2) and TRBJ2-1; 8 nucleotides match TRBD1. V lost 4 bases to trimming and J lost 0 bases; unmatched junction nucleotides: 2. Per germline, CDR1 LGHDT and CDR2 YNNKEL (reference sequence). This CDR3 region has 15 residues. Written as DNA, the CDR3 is TGTGCCAGCAGCCCCGGGACAGGCTCCTACAATGAGCAGTTCTTC. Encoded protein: CASSPGTGSYNEQFF.

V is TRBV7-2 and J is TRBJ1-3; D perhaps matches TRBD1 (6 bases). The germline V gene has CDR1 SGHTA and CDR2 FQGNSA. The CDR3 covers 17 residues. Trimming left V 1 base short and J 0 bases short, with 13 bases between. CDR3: CASSLVNAGASGNTIYF. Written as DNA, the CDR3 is TGTGCCAGCAGCTTAGTAAATGCAGGGGCCTCTGGAAACACCATATATTTT.